This TCR beta chain is drawn from a study of cytomegalovirus exposure and HLA in healthy donors. Study-level findings and limits: The authors listed 150 to 200 TCR beta chains as cytomegalovirus-associated. Sequencing probably produced one cluster of sequence variants that were highly shared. Later analysis demonstrated an association between a missense DCLRE1C variant and TCR beta V- and J-gene trimming.

About this clone: As yet, its antigen is unknown. In the same sample, other DNA sequences code for this CDR3.

The CDR3 runs 15 residues. Germline V gives CDR1 MNHNS, CDR2 SASEGT. Trimming took 7 bases from V and 2 from J; bases not matched to a gene: 7. A multiplex PCR was run with 60 Vbeta primers and 13 Jbeta primers. Clones were sequenced by immunoSEQ multiplex PCR, and TCRdb holds only the in-frame ones, with some missing. The sample shows some 150,000 clones, and 2.2% sits with its ten largest clones. Sequencing was carried out using PBMCs. The receptor was isolated from a woman younger than 35 in good health and CMV-seronegative. The rearrangement joins TRBV6-1 to TRBJ2-3; the match to TRBD2 covers 9 bases. The CDR3 DNA follows: TGTGCCAGCACCCCGGCGGGGGGGCCCACAGATACGCAGTATTTT. Amino acids: CASTPAGGPTDTQYF.